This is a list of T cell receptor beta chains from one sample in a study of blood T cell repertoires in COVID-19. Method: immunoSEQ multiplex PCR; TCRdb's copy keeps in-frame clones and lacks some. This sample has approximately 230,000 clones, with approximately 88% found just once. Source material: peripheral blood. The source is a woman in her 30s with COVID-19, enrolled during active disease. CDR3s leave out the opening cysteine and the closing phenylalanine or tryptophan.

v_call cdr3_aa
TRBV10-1 ASSTGTGGFYEQY
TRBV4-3 ASSQDPVIGALYNEQF
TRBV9 ASSGYNTGELF
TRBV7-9 ASSLLGDTEAF
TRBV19 ASSIMRQGYGYT
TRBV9 ASSVGAGGLNYGYT
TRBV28 ASGSVGVRTGLLYGYT
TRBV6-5 ASSYWPDSDSPLH
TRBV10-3 AISESPGGKGNEQY
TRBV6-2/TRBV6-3 ASSGTVQETQY
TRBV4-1 ASSRLLRGGRITYEQY
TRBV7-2 ASSLRWREWSTDTQY
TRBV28 ASRSVGDKRYEQY
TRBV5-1 ASSPEPGTGRDTQY
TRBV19 ASSISRRTGGHEPQH
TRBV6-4 ASSLDFLSGELF
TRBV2 ASSIQGDLTEAF
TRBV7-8 ASSPTTSGETQY
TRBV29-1 SVGIPRGGTDTQY
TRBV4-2 ASSQRPGADQPQH
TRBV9 ASSPRDRGYEQY
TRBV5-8 ASSLGQGQDTEAF
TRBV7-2 ASSFSTGGFSGELF
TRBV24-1 ATSDDSGRNTEAF
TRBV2 ASSESGYNSPLH
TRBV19 ASLNLPRGNQPQH
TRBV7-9 ASSFGGQADIQY
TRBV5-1 ASSLVPGEGSPLH
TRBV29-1 SADSGPYNEQF
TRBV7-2 ASSLGPQGGGNIQY
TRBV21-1 ASSKDGDLLHGAKNIQY
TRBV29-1 SVGQQGEQQY
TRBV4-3 ASSQEAAGRMNTEAF
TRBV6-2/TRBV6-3 ASSSERGLVAKNIQY
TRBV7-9 ASSFGAGAEF
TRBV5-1 ASSFRGGAADTQY
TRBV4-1 ASSRKDRGQGEKLF
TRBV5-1 ASSVPAGGYIETQY
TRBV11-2 ASSFSGTGSYEQY
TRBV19 ASSMSAQGHGAF